Shown below are 25 T cell receptor beta chains from a single sample sequenced in a study of blood T cell repertoires in COVID-19. Only in-frame clones appear in the TCRdb table, and some are missing; sequencing was by immunoSEQ multiplex PCR. The top ten clones hold around 1.6% of a sample with about 140,000 clones, around 83% of them seen once. The sequencing input was peripheral blood. All receptors come from a human donor in a cohort sampled during active COVID-19.

This clone was detected only once. This CDR3 reads CASSHGDRGNEQYF. The CDR3, as DNA: TGTGCCAGCAGCCACGGGGATCGGGGAAACGAGCAGTACTTC. This chain uses TRBV3-1 (or the pseudogene TRBV3-2) with TRBJ2-7; a weak D match, TRBD2 (5 bases). Between the trimmed V and J ends, which lost 3 bases and 5 bases, there was a span of 14 bases. The germline V gene encodes CDR1 LGHDT and CDR2 YNNKEL (reference sequence). This CDR3 is 14 amino acids long.

This clone showed up just once. The chain couples TRBV11-2 to TRBJ1-2, with D possibly being TRBD1 (5 bases). Germline V gene data show CDR1 as SGHAT and CDR2 as FQNNGV. V was shortened by 7 bases and J by 8 bases, with 14 bases between the two germline ends. The CDR3 has 12 amino acids. CDR3 protein: CASTHLPGGYTF. CDR3 nucleotides: TGTGCCAGCACCCACCTCCCAGGGGGCTACACCTTC.

V usage is TRBV6-5 and J usage is TRBJ2-7; perhaps TRBD1 as D (6 bases). V lost 8 bases and J 2 bases, leaving 16 bases between the germline ends. CDR3 length equals 14 residues. From germline, CDR1 is MNHEY and CDR2 SVGAGI. CDR3 DNA sequence: TGTGCCAGCTCCCCAACACAGGGCCCCTACGAGCAGTACTTC. This codes for CASSPTQGPYEQYF.

The J gene is TRBJ2-7, the V gene TRBV12-3 or TRBV12-4; TRBD2 agrees at 8 bases. This CDR3 has 12 residues. V dropped 10 bases and J dropped 4; count of bases not matched to a gene: 6. The chain's CDR3 is CATRGGSYEQYF. CDR3 DNA sequence: TGTGCCACTCGGGGGGGGTCTTACGAGCAGTACTTC.

V usage is TRBV5-1 and J usage is TRBJ1-4; D uncertain. The V end was cut by 6 bases, the J end by 0 bases, with 9 bases between. CDR3 size: 14 residues. Germline CDR1 and CDR2: SGHRS and YFSETQ. The CDR3: CASKPLATNEKLFF. The CDR3 DNA follows: TGCGCCAGCAAGCCGCTTGCAACTAATGAAAAACTGTTTTTT.

The genes are TRBV9 and TRBJ1-3; weak D call: TRBD1 (6 bases). V was cut by 4 bases and J by 4 bases, with 12 bases left in between. There are 14 residues in the CDR3. From germline, CDR1 is SGDLS and CDR2 YYNGEE. The CDR3 DNA is TGTGCCAGCAGCTGGGGGCCCGGGGGAAACACCATATATTTT. Its translation: CASSWGPGGNTIYF.

The V and J genes are TRBV23-1 and TRBJ2-2; TRBD1 is a possible D gene (6 bases). TRBV23-1 is reported as an ORF; its role is uncertain. V lost 7 bases and J lost 5, with 14 bases in between. The CDR3 is made up of 14 amino acids. CDR3 residues: CASKMTGRTGELFF. The CDR3 nucleotides are TGCGCCAGCAAGATGACAGGACGGACCGGGGAGCTGTTTTTT.

This clone has a single count. V usage is TRBV3-1 (or the pseudogene TRBV3-2) and J usage is TRBJ2-2, with 8 bases identical to TRBD1. CDR3 length equals 14 residues. Germline loops: CDR1 LGHDT, CDR2 YNNKEL (reference sequence). V lost 0 bases and J lost 6; bases outside the gene matches: 0. The chain's CDR3 is CASSQDRGPGELFF. The DNA of the CDR3 is TGTGCCAGCAGCCAAGACAGGGGGCCCGGGGAGCTGTTTTTT.

The gene calls are TRBV5-4 and TRBJ2-5; a weak D match, TRBD2 (7 bases). This CDR3 has 12 residues. V lost 2 bases and J 10 bases, leaving 12 bases between the germline ends. The germline V gene has CDR1 SGHNT and CDR2 YYREEE (reference sequence). The chain's CDR3 is CASSLGGVDQYF. Written as DNA, the CDR3 is TGTGCCAGCAGCTTAGGGGGGGTGGACCAGTACTTC. The full variable domain, with the rest looked up from reference TRBV5-4 and TRBJ2-5, is ETGVTQSPTHLIKTRGQQVTLRCSSQSGHNTVSWYQQALGQGPQFIFQYYREEENGRGNFPPRFSGLQFPNYSSELNVNALELDDSALYLCASSLGGVDQYFGPGTRLLVL.

The chain uses TRBV24-1 and TRBJ2-1, with 7 bases matching TRBD1. CDR1 is KGHDR and CDR2 is SFDVKD in the germline V gene. J was trimmed by 9 bases and V by 5 bases; bases with no gene match: 6. The CDR3 runs to 13 residues. CDR3 loop: CATSGAGGSEQFF. CDR3 nucleotides: TGTGCCACCAGTGGTGCAGGGGGAAGTGAGCAGTTCTTC.

The chain employs TRBV30 and TRBJ2-1, with D possibly matching TRBD2 (7 bases). The CDR3 has 15 amino acids. Germline CDR1 reads GTSNPN; CDR2 reads SVGIG (reference sequence). The V end lost 1 base, the J end lost 6 bases, and 16 bases lay between the germline ends. The CDR3 DNA is TGTGCCTGGAGTGGTGGGGGGGCCGTTATCAATGAGCAGTTCTTC. Encoded protein: CAWSGGGAVINEQFF. The full variable domain, with the rest looked up from reference TRBV30 and TRBJ2-1, is SQTIHQWPATLVQPVGSPLSLECTVEGTSNPNLYWYRQAAGRGLQLLFYSVGIGQISSEVPQNLSASRPQDRQFILSSKKLLLSDSGFYLCAWSGGGAVINEQFFGPGTRLTVL.

The CDR3 sequence is CASSLLFRPRSANVLTF. The DNA for the CDR3 is TGCGCCAGCAGCCTTCTTTTCCGTCCCCGTAGCGCCAACGTCCTGACTTTC. The chain uses TRBV5-1 and TRBJ2-6; D is uncertain. The CDR3 spans 17 residues. The V and J ends lost 4 bases and 7 bases respectively, with 21 bases between them. The germline gives CDR1 SGHRS, CDR2 YFSETQ. Supplemented by reference TRBV5-1 and TRBJ2-6, the full variable domain reads KAGVTQTPRYLIKTRGQQVTLSCSPISGHRSVSWYQQTPGQGLQFLFEYFSETQRNKGNFPGRFSGRQFSNSRSEMNVSTLELGDSALYLCASSLLFRPRSANVLTFGAGSRLTVL.

The chain joins TRBV28 to TRBJ1-2, with 8 nucleotides matching TRBD1. Germline CDR1 reads MDHEN; CDR2 reads SYDVKM. The trim removed 5 bases at V and 8 bases at J, leaving 10 bases unmatched. The CDR3 loop spans 14 amino acids. The CDR3 DNA sequence: TGTGCCAGCAGTCTCGAGACAGGGGTAGAGGGCTACACCTTC. Translating gives CASSLETGVEGYTF.

Concerning this clone: Other DNA sequences of this sample code for an identical CDR3. The rearrangement links TRBV7-9 to TRBJ2-1; 7 nucleotides line up with TRBD1. Per the germline V gene, CDR1 is SEHNR and CDR2 is FQNEAQ (reference sequence). The CDR3 length is 12 residues. V was clipped by 5 bases and J by 10 bases; unmatched bases: 5. This CDR3 reads CASSLIGGEQFF. CDR3 in DNA: TGTGCCAGCAGCCTTATAGGGGGCGAGCAGTTCTTC.

This chain connects TRBV6-4 to TRBJ2-3, with unresolved D. Looked up from germline, CDR1 is MRHNA and CDR2 is SNTAGT. The ends were cut back, 9 bases at V and 8 bases at J, with 18 bases in the middle. The CDR3 is 13 amino acids. The chain's CDR3 is CARPQPRWFTQYF. Here the CDR3 DNA reads TGTGCCAGACCACAGCCACGCTGGTTTACGCAGTATTTT.

The V and J genes are TRBV9 and TRBJ2-7, with D possibly matching TRBD1 (5 bases). The CDR3 spans 14 residues. Germline CDR1 reads SGDLS; CDR2 reads YYNGEE. The V end lost 4 bases, the J end lost 2 bases, and 13 bases lay between the germline ends. Here the CDR3 DNA reads TGTGCCAGCAGCAAACAGGTTGGAACCTACGAGCAGTACTTC. This codes for CASSKQVGTYEQYF.

V usage is TRBV6-5 and J usage is TRBJ1-1; D might be TRBD1 (5 bases). Germline CDR1 MNHEY, CDR2 SVGAGI. V was shortened by 8 bases and J by 2 bases, with 15 bases between the two germline ends. The CDR3 is made up of 14 amino acids. Written as DNA, the CDR3 is TGTGCCAGCGGTACGAGACAGCAAAACACTGAAGCTTTCTTT. This sequence encodes CASGTRQQNTEAFF.

This clone was seen once. The chain couples TRBV11-2 to TRBJ2-1; D might be TRBD1 (6 bases). Trimming left V 5 bases short and J 3 bases short, with 17 bases between. This CDR3 region has 16 residues. Per germline, CDR1 SGHAT and CDR2 FQNNGV. CDR3 region: CASSRERTVVYNEQFF. CDR3 coding DNA: TGTGCCAGCAGCAGGGAGAGGACAGTGGTCTACAATGAGCAGTTCTTC.

This clone has a handful of counts. The gene calls are TRBV5-1 and TRBJ1-3; D may be TRBD1 (6 bases). From germline, CDR1 is SGHRS and CDR2 YFSETQ. The CDR3 spans 14 residues. Between the trimmed V and J ends, which lost 3 bases and 2 bases, there was a span of 9 bases. The CDR3 sequence: CASSSSGAGNTIYF. The CDR3 bases are TGCGCCAGCAGCTCCTCAGGGGCTGGAAACACCATATATTTT.

The V gene is TRBV28, the J gene TRBJ2-2; 9 positions match TRBD2. Germline CDR1 is MDHEN and CDR2 is SYDVKM. V was pared by 6 bases and J by 11 bases, with 4 bases of the junction left unmatched. The CDR3 covers 12 residues. The CDR3 is CASRGLAGELFF. DNA for the CDR3: TGTGCCAGCAGGGGGCTAGCGGGAGAGCTGTTTTTT. The complete variable domain, with remaining parts taken from reference TRBV28 and TRBJ2-2, reads DVKVTQSSRYLVKRTGEKVFLECVQDMDHENMFWYRQDPGLGLRLIYFSYDVKMKEKGDIPEGYSVSREKKERFSLILESASTNQTSMYLCASRGLAGELFFGEGSRLTVL.

V gene TRBV29-1 combines with J gene TRBJ2-2, with TRBD1 as a possible D gene (7 bases). V lost 7 bases and J 4 bases, leaving 13 bases between the germline ends. The germline CDR1 and CDR2 sequences are SQVTM and ANQGSEA. The CDR3 covers 13 residues. The CDR3 bases are TGCAGCGGCAACAGGGGAGGCACCGGGGAGCTGTTTTTT. Translating gives CSGNRGGTGELFF.

This chain connects TRBV7-2 to TRBJ1-1, with 8 positions matching TRBD1. Germline loops: CDR1 SGHTA, CDR2 FQGNSA. The length of the CDR3 is 19 residues. The junction had 18 bases not matched to a gene; V was cut back by 5 bases and J by 1 base. The CDR3 DNA follows: TGTGCCAGCAGCCGGATGGCAGGGGGCGCGTTGTCGGGGAACACTGAAGCTTTCTTT. This encodes CASSRMAGGALSGNTEAFF.

The V call is TRBV7-3, the J call TRBJ2-2; D unresolved. Between the trimmed V and J ends, which lost 3 bases and 2 bases, there was a span of 7 bases. The germline gives CDR1 SGHTA, CDR2 FQGTGA. CDR3 length equals 14 residues. The CDR3 reads CASSLTPNTGELFF. Written as DNA, the CDR3 is TGTGCCAGCAGCTTGACTCCAAACACCGGGGAGCTGTTTTTT. Looking up the rest from reference TRBV7-3 and TRBJ2-2 gives the full variable domain: GAGVSQTPSNKVTEKGKYVELRCDPISGHTALYWYRQSLGQGPEFLIYFQGTGAADDSGLPNDRFFAVRPEGSVSTLKIQRTERGDSAVYLCASSLTPNTGELFFGEGSRLTVL.

This clone was seen only once. This chain uses TRBV9 with TRBJ2-5, with TRBD2 matching over 12 bases. The CDR3 has 16 residues. The ends lost 3 bases at V and 5 bases at J; junction bases unmatched: 8. Per the germline V gene, CDR1 is SGDLS and CDR2 is YYNGEE. CDR3 DNA: TGTGCCAGCAGCGCACTACTAGCGGGAGGCCAGGAGACCCAGTACTTC. Translating it yields CASSALLAGGQETQYF. Looking up the rest from reference TRBV9 and TRBJ2-5 gives the full variable domain: DSGVTQTPKHLITATGQRVTLRCSPRSGDLSVYWYQQSLDQGLQFLIQYYNGEERAKGNILERFSAQQFPDLHSELNLSSLELGDSALYFCASSALLAGGQETQYFGPGTRLLVL.

V usage is TRBV18 and J usage is TRBJ2-1; TRBD1 might be the D (6 bases). CDR3 length: 16 amino acids. Germline lookup yields CDR1 KGHSH and CDR2 LQKENI. Trimming stripped 3 bases from V and 5 bases from J, with 17 bases between. In nucleotides, the CDR3 is TGTGCCAGCTCACCCCTAGTGGGGGCCTATAACAATGAGCAGTTCTTC. Protein sequence: CASSPLVGAYNNEQFF.